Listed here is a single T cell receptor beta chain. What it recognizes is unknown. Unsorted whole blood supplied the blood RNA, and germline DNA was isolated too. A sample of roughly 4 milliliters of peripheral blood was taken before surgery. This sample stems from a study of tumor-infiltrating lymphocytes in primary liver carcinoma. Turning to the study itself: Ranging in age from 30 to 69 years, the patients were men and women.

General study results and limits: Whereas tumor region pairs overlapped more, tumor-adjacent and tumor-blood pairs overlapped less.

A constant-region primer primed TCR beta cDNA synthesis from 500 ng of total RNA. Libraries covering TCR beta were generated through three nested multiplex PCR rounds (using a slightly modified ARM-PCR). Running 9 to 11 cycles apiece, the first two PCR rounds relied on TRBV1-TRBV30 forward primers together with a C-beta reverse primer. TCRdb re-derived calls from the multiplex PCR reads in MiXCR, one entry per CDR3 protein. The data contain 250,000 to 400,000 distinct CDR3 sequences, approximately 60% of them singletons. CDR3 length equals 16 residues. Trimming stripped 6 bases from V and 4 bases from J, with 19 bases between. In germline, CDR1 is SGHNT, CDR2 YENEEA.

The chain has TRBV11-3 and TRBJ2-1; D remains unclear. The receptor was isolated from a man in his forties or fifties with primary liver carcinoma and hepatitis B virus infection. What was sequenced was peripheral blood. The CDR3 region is CASSPCLPVSYNEQFF. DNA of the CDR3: TGTGCCAGCAGTCCCTGTTTGCCCGTGTCGTACAATGAGCAGTTCTTC.